This record covers a single TCR beta chain. The V end was cut by 5 bases, the J end by 4 bases, with 2 bases between. Germline lookup yields CDR1 SEHNR and CDR2 FQNEAQ (reference sequence). The CDR3 runs to 10 residues. These data belong to a study of blood T cell repertoires in COVID-19. The table came from immunoSEQ multiplex PCR; TCRdb's copy has only in-frame clones and leaves some out. Here the sample spans some 290,000 clones, around nine tenths being singletons. Sample: peripheral blood. This chain links TRBV7-9 with TRBJ1-2; D remains ambiguous. This sequence originates from a woman aged 30 to 39 with COVID-19, enrolled during active disease. The CDR3 DNA reads TGTGCCAGCAGCCTCTATGGCTACACCTTC. Amino acid sequence: CASSLYGYTF.